This entry lists 20 T cell receptor beta chains sequenced from one sample in a study of blood T cells in healthy people across ages. The authors ran a second PCR of roughly 6 to 12 cycles using a sample-barcoded 5' primer and a J-beta primer mix. TCRdb re-called the 5' RACE reads with MiXCR, one entry per CDR3 protein. The sample yields some 370,000 distinct CDR3 sequences, about 49% seen once. Sequenced sample: blood. The receptors shown here come from a man aged 55-75 years in good health.

Comment on this clonotype: A read error may explain this, as a much larger clone is one base away. The chain uses TRBV15 and TRBJ2-1; D not resolved. The germline V gene encodes CDR1 LNHNV and CDR2 YYDKDF (reference sequence). The CDR3 runs to 11 residues. The V end lost 11 bases, the J end lost 5 bases, and 10 bases lay between the germline ends. The CDR3 bases are TGTGCCGTCTCTGGGGACAATGAGCAGTTCTTC. It encodes CAVSGDNEQFF.

J is TRBJ1-1 and V is TRBV7-9; maybe TRBD1 (6 bases). The CDR3 has 14 residues. Germline assignment: CDR1 SEHNR and CDR2 FQNEAQ (reference sequence). With 3 bases removed from V and 5 bases from J, the gap between germline ends came to 13 bases. The CDR3 reads CASSLTGAVTEAFF. DNA of the CDR3: TGTGCCAGCAGCTTGACGGGGGCGGTTACTGAAGCTTTCTTT. Looking up the rest from reference TRBV7-9 and TRBJ1-1 gives the full variable domain: DTGVSQNPRHKITKRGQNVTFRCDPISEHNRLYWYRQTLGQGPEFLTYFQNEAQLEKSRLLSDRFSAERPKGSFSTLEIQRTEQGDSAMYLCASSLTGAVTEAFFGQGTRLTVV.

There are a few counts of this clonotype. One end of the junction is discordant with germline, which a read error may explain. The gene calls are TRBV12-3 or TRBV12-4 and TRBJ1-2; D possibly corresponds to TRBD1 (6 bases). The CDR3 sequence is 15 residues long. CDR3 region: CASSLSQGLNYGNTF. The CDR3 coding sequence is TGTGCCAGCAGTTTATCTCAGGGGTTGAACTATGGCAACACCTTC.

This clonotype has more than one count but fewer than ten. The chain combines TRBV7-6 with TRBJ2-2, with D hard to call. CDR3 length: 15 residues. The germline gives CDR1 SGHVS, CDR2 FNYEAQ. V lost 3 bases and J lost 6, with 14 bases in between. CDR3 sequence: CASSFSISRAGELFF. CDR3 nucleotides: TGTGCCAGCAGCTTTAGTATAAGCCGGGCCGGGGAGCTGTTTTTT. Looking up the rest from reference TRBV7-6 and TRBJ2-2 gives the full variable domain: GAGVSQSPRYKVTKRGQDVALRCDPISGHVSLYWYRQALGQGPEFLTYFNYEAQQDKSGLPNDRFSAERPEGSISTLTIQRTEQRDSAMYRCASSFSISRAGELFFGEGSRLTVL.

The chain recombines TRBV6-2 or TRBV6-3 with TRBJ2-1; 7 bases match TRBD1. Germline CDR1 is MNHEY and CDR2 is SVGEGT. Germline trimming cut 8 bases from V and 10 bases from J; bases unmatched to any gene: 5. The CDR3 covers 11 residues. The CDR3 DNA reads as TGTGCCAGCGGCGAAGGGGGCGAGCAGTTCTTC. Its protein product is CASGEGGEQFF.

This clonotype occurred a few times. This chain joins TRBV18 and TRBJ2-5; D is uncertain. CDR3 length equals 14 residues. CDR1 and CDR2 from the germline V gene are KGHSH and LQKENI. Trimming took 0 bases from V and 4 from J, leaving 9 bases between them. The CDR3 is CASSPPRPTETQYF. CDR3 DNA: TGTGCCAGCTCACCACCTCGTCCAACAGAGACCCAGTACTTC.

This chain links TRBV29-1 with TRBJ1-2; D may be TRBD1 (5 bases). V was clipped by 7 bases and J by 0 bases, with 12 bases between them. Germline V gives CDR1 SQVTM, CDR2 ANQGSEA. The CDR3 loop spans 13 amino acids. The chain's CDR3 is CSARERANYGYTF. The CDR3 coding sequence is TGCAGCGCCAGGGAGCGGGCTAACTATGGCTACACCTTC.

This rearrangement joins TRBV9 to TRBJ1-6; unclear D gene. Germline-derived CDR1 and CDR2 are SGDLS and YYNGEE. Trimming removed 0 bases from V and 6 bases from J, with 7 bases in between. This CDR3 comprises 14 residues. The CDR3 region is CASSVEGRNSPLHF. CDR3 sequence (DNA): TGTGCCAGCAGCGTAGAGGGCCGTAATTCACCCCTCCACTTT.

The chain employs TRBV20-1 and TRBJ2-5; 7 nucleotides line up with TRBD2. The germline gives CDR1 DFQATT, CDR2 SNEGSKA (reference sequence). Losses at the gene ends were 7 bases for V and 4 bases for J; bases not matched to a gene: 6. There are 12 residues in the CDR3. The chain's CDR3 is CSGGGSGETQYF. The CDR3 nucleotides are TGCAGTGGGGGGGGGAGTGGAGAGACCCAGTACTTC.

Of note for this clonotype: Germline and junction disagree at one end, which may indicate a read error. This chain uses TRBV7-3 with TRBJ2-1, with 7 bases that match TRBD2. The CDR3 totals 14 residues. CDR1 is SGHTA and CDR2 is FQGTGA in the germline V gene. CDR3 bases: TGTGCCAGCAGCGTAACGGCGGGAGTGACCGAGCAGTTCTTC. This gives the protein CASSVTAGVTEQFF.

The chain couples TRBV7-9 to TRBJ2-1; possibly TRBD1 for D (5 bases). Germline V gene sequence: CDR1 SEHNR, CDR2 FQNEAQ (reference sequence). The CDR3 has 13 residues. The V and J ends lost 4 bases and 9 bases respectively, with 13 bases between them. CDR3 in DNA: TGTGCCAGCAGCTCACAACCCAGGGTTGAGCAGTTCTTC. It translates to CASSSQPRVEQFF. Complete variable domain (other parts from reference TRBV7-9 and TRBJ2-1): DTGVSQNPRHKITKRGQNVTFRCDPISEHNRLYWYRQTLGQGPEFLTYFQNEAQLEKSRLLSDRFSAERPKGSFSTLEIQRTEQGDSAMYLCASSSQPRVEQFFGPGTRLTVL.

This clonotype was found a few times. CDR3 amino acids: CASSPWTPDTQYF. In nucleotides, the CDR3 is TGTGCCAGCAGTCCCTGGACACCAGATACGCAGTATTTT. The J gene is TRBJ2-3, the V gene TRBV12-3 or TRBV12-4, with D perhaps TRBD1 (5 bases). V shed 5 bases and J shed 4 bases, with 10 bases lying between them. CDR3 length: 13 residues.

The chain carries TRBV6-1 and TRBJ2-3, with 7 bases that match TRBD1. This CDR3 has 15 amino acids. CDR1 is MNHNS, CDR2 SASEGT, per germline. V trimming: 8 bases; J trimming: 0 bases; junction bases outside the gene matches: 8. The CDR3 DNA is TGTGCCAGCGGACAAAACAGGGGTAGCACAGATACGCAGTATTTT. Its protein product is CASGQNRGSTDTQYF.

In its sample, this clonotype was seen once. Since a much larger clone is just one base distant, this may be a read error. The chain uses TRBV11-2 and TRBJ2-3, with D perhaps matching TRBD2 (5 bases). Germline lookup yields CDR1 SGHAT and CDR2 FQNNGV. The CDR3 extends over 14 amino acids. V gave up 5 bases and J gave up 3 bases, with 12 bases separating them. The CDR3 sequence is CASSHASGTDTQYF. The DNA for the CDR3 is TGTGCCAGCAGCCACGCGTCGGGGACAGATACGCAGTATTTT.

In regard to this clonotype: This sequence may be a read error, since a much larger clone differs from it by one base. The CDR3 loop reads CPIQKGAGPNEQFF. The CDR3 DNA is TGTCCCATCCAGAAGGGCGCAGGCCCCAATGAGCAGTTCTTC. The chain employs TRBV10-3 and TRBJ2-1; no definite D call. CDR1 and CDR2 from the germline V gene are ENHRY and SYGVKD. This CDR3 is 14 amino acids long.

At least ten counts were recorded for this clonotype. CDR3 sequence: CASSQVKLAGVAYNEQFF. The CDR3 DNA reads as TGCGCCAGCAGCCAGGTAAAACTAGCGGGAGTTGCCTACAATGAGCAGTTCTTC. This chain joins TRBV4-1 and TRBJ2-1; the match to TRBD2 covers 11 bases. Germline loops: CDR1 MGHRA, CDR2 YSYEKL. This CDR3 contains 18 residues. V lost 3 bases, J lost 2 bases, and 9 bases stayed unmatched.

This chain joins TRBV7-9 and TRBJ2-1; TRBD1 is a possible D gene (6 bases). The V gene's germline CDR1 is SEHNR and CDR2 FQNEAQ (reference sequence). V lost 7 bases and J lost 8, with 18 bases in between. This CDR3 has 14 residues. The CDR3 protein is CASNPPGDVDEQFF. CDR3 coding DNA: TGTGCCAGCAACCCCCCAGGGGATGTTGATGAGCAGTTCTTC.

This clonotype was observed a few times. The chain recombines TRBV5-1 with TRBJ2-5; 10 bases match TRBD2. The germline gives CDR1 SGHRS, CDR2 YFSETQ. The CDR3 extends over 15 amino acids. The ends lost 4 bases at V and 11 bases at J; junction bases unmatched: 14. CDR3 in amino acids: CASSLRTSGDGEQYF. CDR3 bases: TGCGCCAGCAGCCTCAGGACTAGCGGCGACGGAGAGCAGTACTTC.

V gene TRBV28 combines with J gene TRBJ2-7; D may be TRBD2 (5 bases). This CDR3 comprises 13 residues. CDR1 is MDHEN, CDR2 SYDVKM, per germline. Trimming removed 6 bases from V and 2 bases from J, with 11 bases in between. The CDR3 coding sequence is TGTGCCAGCAGGGTGAGCGGTACCTACGAGCAGTACTTC. Translated, it gives CASRVSGTYEQYF.

The V gene is TRBV24-1, the J gene TRBJ2-3; TRBD2 matches 7 bases. The V gene end was trimmed by 5 bases and the J gene end by 0 bases; junction bases not matched to a gene: 7. Germline V gene data show CDR1 as KGHDR and CDR2 as SFDVKD. The CDR3 spans 16 residues. CDR3 in amino acids: CATSAHLGGSTDTQYF. Written as DNA, the CDR3 is TGTGCCACCAGTGCCCACCTGGGGGGGAGCACAGATACGCAGTATTTT.